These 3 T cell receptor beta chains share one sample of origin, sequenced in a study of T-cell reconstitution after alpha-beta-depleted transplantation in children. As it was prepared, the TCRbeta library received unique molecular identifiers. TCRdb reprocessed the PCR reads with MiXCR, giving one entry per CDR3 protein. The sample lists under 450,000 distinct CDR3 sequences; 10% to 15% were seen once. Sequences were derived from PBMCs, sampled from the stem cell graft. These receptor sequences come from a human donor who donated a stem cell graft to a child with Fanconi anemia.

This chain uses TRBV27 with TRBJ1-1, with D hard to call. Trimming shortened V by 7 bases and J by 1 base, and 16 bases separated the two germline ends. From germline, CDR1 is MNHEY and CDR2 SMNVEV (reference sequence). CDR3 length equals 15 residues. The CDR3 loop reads CASKAGVRGNTEAFF. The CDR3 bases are TGTGCCAGCAAAGCTGGGGTGCGGGGGAACACTGAAGCTTTCTTT.

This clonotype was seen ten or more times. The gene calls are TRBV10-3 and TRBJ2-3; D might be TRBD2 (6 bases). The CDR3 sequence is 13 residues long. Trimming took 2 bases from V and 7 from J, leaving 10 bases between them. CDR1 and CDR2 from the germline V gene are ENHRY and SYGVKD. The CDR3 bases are TGTGCCATCAGTGAGGAGGAGGGAAATACGCAGTATTTT. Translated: CAISEEEGNTQYF.

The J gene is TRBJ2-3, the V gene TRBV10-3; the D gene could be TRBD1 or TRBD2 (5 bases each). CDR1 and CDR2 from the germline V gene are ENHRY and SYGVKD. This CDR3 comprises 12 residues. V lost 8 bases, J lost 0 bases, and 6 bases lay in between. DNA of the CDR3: TGTGCCATCGGGGGAAGCACAGATACGCAGTATTTT. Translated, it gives CAIGGSTDTQYF.